These 25 T cell receptor beta chains came from one sample sequenced in a study of T cells after yellow fever vaccination. TCRdb reanalysed the 5' RACE reads using MiXCR and keeps one entry per CDR3 protein. The data hold more than 450,000 distinct CDR3 sequences, with 21% observed a single time. The input for sequencing was PBMCs, taken more than 20 days after the first yellow fever vaccination. Receptor source: a man between 18 and 29 years old who received the YFV17D yellow fever vaccine.

This clonotype was seen only a few times. V is TRBV28 and J is TRBJ2-7; 9 nucleotides agree with TRBD2. CDR1 MDHEN and CDR2 SYDVKM come from the germline V gene. The CDR3 consists of 14 residues. J lost 1 base, V lost 5 bases, and 3 bases had no gene match. The CDR3 loop is CASSPTSGSYEQYV. CDR3 nucleotides: TGTGCCAGCAGTCCAACTAGCGGGTCCTACGAGCAGTACGTC.

About this clonotype: At one end, the junction sequence differs from germline, possibly due to a read error. The V call is TRBV20-1, the J call TRBJ1-1; TRBD1 is a possible D gene (5 bases). The CDR3 covers 11 residues. Germline V gene data show CDR1 as DFQATT and CDR2 as SNEGSKA (reference sequence). The CDR3 sequence: CSGEGNTEASF. The CDR3 nucleotides read TGCAGTGGAGAGGGGAACACTGAAGCTTCCTTT.

The V gene is TRBV5-1, the J gene TRBJ1-6, with unresolved D. V lost 3 bases and J 15 bases, leaving 16 bases between the germline ends. The CDR3 sequence is 13 residues long. Germline CDR1 SGHRS, CDR2 YFSETQ. DNA for the CDR3: TGCGCCAGCAGCTGGACGGGTGCCGAGGACCTCCACTTT. Its translation: CASSWTGAEDLHF.

This clonotype was picked up a small number of times. The chain uses TRBV6-5 and TRBJ2-7; either TRBD1 or TRBD2 may supply D (7 bases each). Per germline, CDR1 MNHEY and CDR2 SVGAGI. This CDR3 spans 14 amino acids. V gave up 3 bases and J gave up 2 bases, with 11 bases separating them. The CDR3 region has the DNA TGTGCCAGCAGTTATGGGAGGGGGCCCTACGAGCAGTACGTC. As protein: CASSYGRGPYEQYV.

This clonotype was recorded a few times. The rearrangement links TRBV5-1 to TRBJ1-1, with D unclear. The CDR3 totals 15 residues. The V and J ends lost 0 bases and 7 bases respectively, with 16 bases between them. CDR1 is SGHRS and CDR2 is YFSETQ in the germline V gene. CDR3 in amino acids: CASSLAWFPKGEAFF. CDR3 sequence (DNA): TGCGCCAGCAGCTTGGCGTGGTTCCCAAAGGGTGAAGCTTTCTTT.

In regard to this clonotype: The CDR3 end shows no conserved phenylalanine or tryptophan, and so a read error is likely. The chain links TRBV5-1 to TRBJ2-3; D gene uncertain. V gave up 0 bases and J gave up 10 bases, with 12 bases separating them. CDR1 and CDR2 (germline): SGHRS, YFSETQ. This CDR3 is built from 13 residues. The CDR3 here is CASSLAGRSAQYI. The CDR3 bases are TGCGCCAGCAGCTTGGCCGGTAGGAGTGCGCAGTATATT.

The chain links TRBV29-1 to TRBJ2-3, with D perhaps TRBD1 (7 bases). The CDR3 contains 15 residues. Germline V gene lookup returns CDR1 SQVTM and CDR2 ANQGSEA. The V gene lost 6 bases and the J gene lost 2 bases, with 18 bases spanning the gap. DNA for the CDR3: TGCAGCGTCGCCGAGGGGGGACAGTTCACAGATACGCAGTATTTT. Amino acids: CSVAEGGQFTDTQYF.

This chain connects TRBV20-1 to TRBJ1-6; 7 nucleotides match TRBD1. J lost 7 bases, V lost 6 bases, and 3 bases had no gene match. Germline lookup yields CDR1 DFQATT and CDR2 SNEGSKA (reference sequence). The CDR3 extends over 12 amino acids. The CDR3 loop reads CSAIRGNSPLHF. DNA for the CDR3: TGCAGTGCGATCAGGGGGAATTCACCCCTCCACTTT.

This clonotype has just a few counts. The chain combines TRBV7-3 with TRBJ2-5; 8 bases are shared with TRBD2. The CDR3 sequence is 13 residues long. With V trimmed by 5 bases and J by 7 bases, 6 bases remained unmatched. Looked up from germline, CDR1 is SGHTA and CDR2 is FQGTGA. This CDR3 is CASSLSGRGTQYF. The CDR3 nucleotides read TGTGCCAGCAGCCTCTCCGGGAGGGGGACCCAGTACTTC.

The genes are TRBV5-1 and TRBJ1-5; possible D gene TRBD1, 5 bases. The CDR3 contains 15 residues. Germline CDR1 SGHRS, CDR2 YFSETQ. V gave up 0 bases and J gave up 0 bases, with 7 bases separating them. Here the CDR3 DNA reads TGCGCCAGCAGCTTGGAGGGGCGTAGCAATCAGCCCCAGCATTTT. It is translated as CASSLEGRSNQPQHF.

This clonotype was observed a handful of times. The V and J genes are TRBV19 and TRBJ2-2; D is unresolved. This CDR3 is 14 amino acids long. The germline CDR1 and CDR2 sequences are LNHDA and SQIVND (reference sequence). V was trimmed by 10 bases and J by 3 bases, leaving 15 bases between them. The CDR3 DNA is TGTGCCACCTCCCTAGGGTTGTACACCGGGGAGCTGTTTTTT. This sequence encodes CATSLGLYTGELFF.

The chain has TRBV5-8 and TRBJ1-2; D may be TRBD1 (5 bases). Germline CDR1 SGHTS, CDR2 YDEGEE. This CDR3 comprises 15 residues. V dropped 0 bases and J dropped 2 bases, with 11 bases sitting between them. The CDR3 DNA sequence: TGTGCCAGCAGCTTGGGACAGCGAAGCAACTATGGCTACACCTTC. Protein sequence: CASSLGQRSNYGYTF.

The J gene is TRBJ1-1, the V gene TRBV6-1; 8 positions agree with TRBD1. CDR1 and CDR2 from the germline V gene are MNHNS and SASEGT. The CDR3 length is 15 residues. V lost 4 bases and J lost 4; bases outside the gene matches: 8. CDR3 sequence reads: CASSVTTGAGTEAFF. CDR3 sequence (DNA): TGTGCCAGCAGTGTAACGACAGGGGCAGGCACTGAAGCTTTCTTT.

At least ten counts were recorded for this clonotype. The J gene is TRBJ1-1, the V gene TRBV11-2; tentative D call: TRBD1 (5 bases). Germline assignment: CDR1 SGHAT and CDR2 FQNNGV. V gave up 5 bases and J gave up 3 bases, with 22 bases separating them. The CDR3 is made up of 17 amino acids. CDR3 DNA: TGTGCCAGCAGCCGGGGGGGGGAGGTTCGAGTTGACACTGAAGCTTTCTTT. Translating gives CASSRGGEVRVDTEAFF.

This sequence joins TRBV5-1 and TRBJ2-5; TRBD1 aligns across 10 bases. Per germline, CDR1 SGHRS and CDR2 YFSETQ. Germline trimming cut 3 bases from V and 4 bases from J; bases unmatched to any gene: 6. The CDR3 runs to 15 residues. CDR3 bases: TGCGCCAGCAGCTCCGGGACAGGGGTAGGAGAGACCCAGTACTTC. Translating it yields CASSSGTGVGETQYF. Drawing the rest from reference TRBV5-1 and TRBJ2-5, the complete variable domain is KAGVTQTPRYLIKTRGQQVTLSCSPISGHRSVSWYQQTPGQGLQFLFEYFSETQRNKGNFPGRFSGRQFSNSRSEMNVSTLELGDSALYLCASSSGTGVGETQYFGPGTRLLVL.

The V and J genes are TRBV20-1 and TRBJ2-5; 12 bases are shared with TRBD2. Germline assignment: CDR1 DFQATT and CDR2 SNEGSKA (reference sequence). The trim removed 4 bases at V and 0 bases at J, leaving 9 bases unmatched. The CDR3 is 17 amino acids. CDR3 sequence: CSAKRLAGAPYQETQYF. DNA for the CDR3: TGCAGTGCTAAGAGACTAGCGGGGGCTCCGTACCAAGAGACCCAGTACTTC.

The chain is built from TRBV7-9 and TRBJ1-5; unclear D gene. The germline CDR1 and CDR2 sequences are SEHNR and FQNEAQ (reference sequence). The CDR3 spans 13 residues. With 1 base removed from V and 7 bases from J, the gap between germline ends came to 8 bases. CDR3 bases: TGTGCCAGCAGCTTAGTGACAAACCAGCCCCAGCATTTT. Translation gives CASSLVTNQPQHF.

There are a few counts of this clonotype. The gene calls are TRBV5-4 and TRBJ2-7, with TRBD2 identical over 8 bases. Germline assignment: CDR1 SGHNT and CDR2 YYREEE (reference sequence). V shed 4 bases and J 6 bases; nucleotides not matched to a gene: 12. This CDR3 has 15 amino acids. The DNA of the CDR3 is TGTGCCAGCAGCCGGGGGGGGACGGCACCCTCCGAGCAGTACTTC. Translating gives CASSRGGTAPSEQYF.

The V gene is TRBV3-1, the J gene TRBJ2-6, with unresolved D. With 1 base removed from V and 2 bases from J, the gap between germline ends came to 9 bases. The CDR3 runs 16 residues. Germline lookup yields CDR1 LGHDT and CDR2 YNNKEL (reference sequence). CDR3 bases: TGTGCCAGCAGCCAAGGGTCGAATCCTGGGGCCAACGTCCTGACTTTC. Translated, it gives CASSQGSNPGANVLTF.

In this sample, this clonotype turned up many times. The V call is TRBV7-2, the J call TRBJ1-1; a weak D match, TRBD1 (6 bases). Germline CDR1 and CDR2: SGHTA and FQGNSA. V lost 4 bases to trimming and J lost 6 bases, with 9 bases between them. The CDR3 length is 12 residues. The CDR3 reads CASSWDTSEAFF. In nucleotides, the CDR3 is TGTGCCAGCAGCTGGGACACGTCTGAAGCTTTCTTT.

Concerning this clonotype: A read error may produce the germline difference seen at one junction end. The chain joins TRBV6-5 to TRBJ2-5; the D call may be TRBD1 or TRBD2 (6 bases each). Germline V gene lookup returns CDR1 MNHEY and CDR2 SVGAGI. CDR3 length: 14 amino acids. The CDR3 loop is CASSYGRGQGTQYF. In DNA form, the CDR3 reads TGTGCCAGCAGTTACGGGCGGGGACAAGGGACCCAGTACTTC.

The chain combines TRBV7-9 with TRBJ1-1, with D possibly TRBD1 on 6 matching bases. CDR1 SEHNR and CDR2 FQNEAQ come from the germline V gene (reference sequence). Trimming removed 5 bases from V and 5 bases from J, with 18 bases in between. This CDR3 region has 15 residues. The CDR3 spells CASSPHTGKVTEAFF. The CDR3 nucleotides are TGTGCCAGCAGCCCGCATACAGGGAAGGTTACTGAAGCTTTCTTT.

The rearrangement links TRBV20-1 to TRBJ2-5; TRBD2 matches at 8 bases. The J call may be wrong; the DNA end is better matched by TRBJ2-1. Germline loops: CDR1 DFQATT, CDR2 SNEGSKA (reference sequence). This CDR3 is built from 13 residues. The CDR3 sequence: CSANGGDQETQFF. CDR3 bases: TGCAGCGCCAACGGGGGGGACCAAGAGACCCAGTTCTTC.

This chain's CDR3 is CASSPGTGVPGELFF. The CDR3 coding sequence is TGTGCCAGCAGTCCGGGGACAGGGGTGCCCGGGGAGCTGTTTTTT. This chain uses TRBV12-3 or TRBV12-4 with TRBJ2-2; 10 bases match TRBD1. The CDR3 sequence is 15 residues long. J gave up 6 bases and V 5 bases, and 6 bases lay outside the gene matches.

This clonotype was found a few times. The chain couples TRBV6-2 or TRBV6-3 to TRBJ1-1, with 7 positions matching TRBD1. This CDR3 contains 15 residues. The V gene's germline CDR1 is MNHEY and CDR2 SVGEGT. With V trimmed by 6 bases and J by 2 bases, 9 bases remained unmatched. The CDR3 DNA reads TGTGCCAGCAGACCAGGGACAGATGGTAACACTGAAGCTTTCTTT. Translated: CASRPGTDGNTEAFF.